Sequencing of this TCR beta chain was carried out in a study of blood T cells in healthy people across ages. The second PCR ran about 6 to 12 cycles with a sample-barcoded 5' primer and J-beta primers. TCRdb re-analysed the 5' RACE reads in MiXCR, keeping a single row per CDR3 protein. The repertoire consists of 780,000 or so distinct CDR3 sequences, with roughly three fifths occurring once and the leading ten covering under 30%. Germline CDR1 reads MDHEN; CDR2 reads SYDVKM. Trimming took 6 bases from V and 5 from J; bases not matched to a gene: 6. The CDR3 totals 15 residues. Sequenced sample: blood. The chain combines TRBV28 with TRBJ2-1; 11 bases map to TRBD1. This clonotype was obtained from a man between 35 and 55 years old in good health. DNA of the CDR3: TGTGCCAGCAGACTAGGACAGGGGGCTCACAATGAGCAGTTCTTC. It translates to CASRLGQGAHNEQFF.